The sequence of this TCR beta chain was determined in a study of cytomegalovirus exposure and HLA in healthy donors. Study-wide results and caveats: A few chains linked to CMV were shown in vitro to be specific for CMV antigens.

With V trimmed by 6 bases and J by 6 bases, 1 base remained unmatched. The CDR3 has 12 residues. Germline V CDR1 and CDR2: ENHRY, SYGVKD. Notes on this clone: As yet, its antigen is unknown.

Assay used: immunoSEQ multiplex PCR; TCRdb lists only in-frame clones, some missing. Of 97,000 or so clones in the sample, roughly nine tenths are singletons; the top ten hold 3% to 4.5%. This TCR came from a woman aged 25 to 39 in good health and CMV-seronegative. Input material: PBMCs. The chain recombines TRBV10-3 with TRBJ2-7; TRBD1 agrees at 11 bases. The CDR3 spells CAISGQGAEQYF. The CDR3 DNA reads as TGTGCCATCAGCGGACAGGGGGCCGAGCAGTACTTC.